There are a few counts of the clone carrying this T cell receptor (beta chain). In making TCR cDNA, 5'RACE template switching added a universal primer site and UMIs to it. TCRdb ran MiXCR on the 5' RACE reads and lists one entry per CDR3 protein. The sample lists 400,000 or so distinct CDR3 sequences, around a tenth occurring once. CDR1 is LNHNV, CDR2 YYDKDF, per germline (reference sequence). V lost 5 bases and J lost 7; bases outside the gene matches: 10. This CDR3 has 15 amino acids. The sample is drawn from a study of T cells after yellow fever vaccination. This clonotype was obtained from a man aged 18 to 30 who received the YFV17D yellow fever vaccine. The sequencing here drew on PBMCs, taken on the day of the first yellow fever vaccination. The V gene is TRBV15, the J gene TRBJ1-5; 8 bases map to TRBD1. The CDR3 region is CATSRDRHREQPQHF. As DNA, the CDR3 is TGTGCCACCAGCCGGGACAGGCACCGGGAACAGCCCCAGCATTTT.